Sequencing of this TCR beta chain was carried out in a study of cytomegalovirus exposure and HLA in healthy donors. Germline V gene data show CDR1 as LNHDA and CDR2 as SQIVND (reference sequence). The CDR3 has 15 amino acids. J was trimmed by 6 bases and V by 3 bases; bases with no gene match: 8. Amplification used 60 Vbeta primers and 13 Jbeta primers. Generated by immunoSEQ multiplex PCR, the TCRdb table keeps only in-frame clones and is missing some. The sample lists roughly 130,000 clones; around 83% were seen once. This clone was seen more than once but under ten times. The sequenced sample consisted of PBMCs. The source of this sequence is a girl aged 2 to 10 in good health and CMV-seronegative. The chain has TRBV19 and TRBJ2-1; 7 nucleotides agree with TRBD1. CDR3 nucleotides: TGTGCCAGTAGTATCGACAGGGAACGTGGCAATGAGCAGTTCTTC. It specifies CASSIDRERGNEQFF.